Listed here are 7 T cell receptor beta chains from one sample, sequenced in a study of Graves' ophthalmopathy and Graves' hyperthyroidism. Investigators amplified TCR beta CDR3 regions from RNA transcripts. In the first round, RT-PCR was carried out with HTBI primers, and a multiplex PCR formed the second round. TCRdb re-analysed the multiplex PCR reads in MiXCR, keeping a single row per CDR3 protein. In the table there are about 1.2 million distinct CDR3 sequences, about 35% of which are singletons. Sequences were obtained from peripheral blood or thyroid tissue (not recorded which). Receptor source: an adult man with Graves' hyperthyroidism.

Concerning this clonotype: A read error may account for a junction end that differs from germline. The V call is TRBV14, the J call TRBJ2-3; D remains unclear. The CDR3 is 14 residues long. The V gene's germline CDR1 is SGHDN and CDR2 FVKESK. CDR3 in amino acids: CVSRSGLGTDTQYF. For the CDR3, the DNA is TGTGTCAGCAGGTCTGGGCTTGGCACAGATACGCAGTATTTT. Using reference TRBV14 and TRBJ2-3 for the parts outside the CDR3, the full variable domain is EAGVTQFPSHSVIEKGQTVTLRCDPISGHDNLYWYRRVMGKEIKFLLHFVKESKQDESGMPNNRFLAERTGGTYSTLKVQPAELEDSGVYFCVSRSGLGTDTQYFGPGTRLTVL.

This clonotype was detected only once. The chain has TRBV9 and TRBJ2-7, with TRBD2 matching over 7 bases. The CDR3 sequence is 11 residues long. The germline V gene encodes CDR1 SGDLS and CDR2 YYNGEE. The CDR3 loop is CARGGGDRQYF. The CDR3 region has the DNA TGTGCTAGAGGCGGGGGAGATCGGCAGTACTTC.

This clonotype was recorded a few times. At one end the junction does not follow the germline gene, possibly because of a read error. This chain joins TRBV10-3 and TRBJ1-5; possible D gene TRBD1, 5 bases. Germline V gives CDR1 ENHRY, CDR2 SYGVKD. The CDR3 is made up of 14 amino acids. The CDR3 DNA sequence: TGTGCCAGCAGTGAGTTCGGGGCCAATCAGCCCCAGCATTTT. This encodes CASSEFGANQPQHF.

This clonotype was counted between two and nine times. The chain combines TRBV4-3 with TRBJ2-5; tentative D call: TRBD2 (6 bases). Trimming took 1 base from V and 4 from J, leaving 10 bases between them. CDR1 LGHNA and CDR2 YSLEER come from the germline V gene. The CDR3 has 14 residues. The CDR3 region is CASSQGWRGETQYF. For the CDR3, the DNA is TGCGCCAGCAGCCAAGGGTGGAGGGGAGAGACCCAGTACTTC.

The sample holds one count of this clonotype. The J gene is TRBJ1-4, the V gene TRBV7-9, with 7 bases that match TRBD1. V lost 8 bases, J lost 1 base, and 10 bases stayed unmatched. The CDR3 totals 16 residues. CDR1 is SEHNR and CDR2 is FQNEAQ in the germline V gene (reference sequence). The CDR3 bases are TGTGCCAGCTCGACAGGGCGTACAGGAACTAATGAAAAACTGTTTTTT. This encodes CASSTGRTGTNEKLFF.

This clonotype was recorded at least ten times. The chain couples TRBV20-1 to TRBJ1-6; TRBD1 agrees at 10 bases. The CDR3 runs to 17 residues. Trimming removed 3 bases from V and 7 bases from J; junction bases left unmatched: 12. Looked up from germline, CDR1 is DFQATT and CDR2 is SNEGSKA (reference sequence). The CDR3 DNA is TGCAGTGCTAGGATTCTCTGGGACAGGGGACGGAATTCACCCCTCCACTTT. Its translation is CSARILWDRGRNSPLHF.

The sample holds a few counts of this clonotype. The chain has TRBV4-3 and TRBJ2-6, with D possibly TRBD1 on 5 matching bases. V was clipped by 3 bases and J by 0 bases, with 18 bases between them. The length of the CDR3 is 19 residues. Germline assignment: CDR1 LGHNA and CDR2 YSLEER. The CDR3 region has the DNA TGCGCCAGCAGCCAGCTCCAGCCAGGGATCGGCTCTGGGGCCAACGTCCTGACTTTC. Amino acids: CASSQLQPGIGSGANVLTF.